This passage covers 27 T cell receptor beta chains from one sample sequenced in a study of early stage breast cancer tumors. Repertoires were generated with immunoSEQ multiplex PCR, while TCRdb's copy carries only in-frame clones and drops some. Of some 30,000 clones in the sample, about four fifths were seen once. The sample taken for sequencing was blood. Receptors originate from a person aged 50-59 years with breast cancer.

V usage is TRBV5-1 and J usage is TRBJ1-1; weak D call: TRBD1 (5 bases). There are 13 residues in the CDR3. Germline CDR1 and CDR2: SGHRS and YFSETQ. Trimming took 5 bases from V and 2 from J, leaving 10 bases between them. CDR3 in DNA: TGCGCCAGCAGACCCCAGGGTAACACTGAAGCTTTCTTT. Amino acids: CASRPQGNTEAFF.

The CDR3 sequence is CASSMRAKGYTF. The CDR3 DNA follows: TGTGCCAGCAGTATGCGGGCAAAGGGCTACACCTTC. J is TRBJ1-2 and V is TRBV2; D is uncertain. V lost 5 bases to trimming and J lost 8 bases, with 12 bases between them. Germline V gives CDR1 SNHLY, CDR2 FYNNEI. The CDR3 is 12 amino acids.

The chain carries TRBV19 and TRBJ1-1; D call uncertain. Per germline, CDR1 LNHDA and CDR2 SQIVND (reference sequence). This CDR3 is built from 14 residues. Trimming removed 6 bases from V and 0 bases from J, with 11 bases in between. CDR3 region: CASSDQELNTEAFF. In DNA form, the CDR3 reads TGTGCCAGTAGCGATCAGGAGTTGAACACTGAAGCTTTCTTT.

The chain links TRBV28 to TRBJ1-5; D is perhaps TRBD1 (5 bases). The CDR3 extends over 14 amino acids. Trimming removed 6 bases at V and 3 bases at J, with 12 bases between. Germline assignment: CDR1 MDHEN and CDR2 SYDVKM. Here the CDR3 reads CASSTGRINQPQHF. Written as DNA, the CDR3 is TGTGCCAGCAGCACAGGACGGATCAATCAGCCCCAGCATTTT.

V usage is TRBV4-1 and J usage is TRBJ2-7; D unresolved. V lost 4 bases to trimming and J lost 1 base, with 17 bases between them. The CDR3 spans 16 residues. Germline V gene lookup returns CDR1 MGHRA and CDR2 YSYEKL. The CDR3 protein is CASSRGGNGPSYEQYF. In DNA form, the CDR3 reads TGCGCCAGCAGCCGCGGCGGAAACGGACCGTCCTACGAGCAGTACTTC.

The CDR3 bases are TGTGCCAGCAGCCGGACAGCTAGCACAGATACGCAGTATTTT. It codes for CASSRTASTDTQYF. The rearrangement uses TRBV7-3 and TRBJ2-3; possibly TRBD1 for D (6 bases). The V and J ends lost 5 bases and 0 bases respectively, with 9 bases between them. This CDR3 region has 14 residues. Germline values: CDR1 SGHTA, CDR2 FQGTGA.

The CDR3 DNA reads as TGTGCCAGCAGCCTCCCGGGACAGGGGTCCACCGGGGAGCTGTTTTTT. Protein sequence: CASSLPGQGSTGELFF. The V call is TRBV28, the J call TRBJ2-2, with 10 bases aligning to TRBD1. There are 16 residues in the CDR3. Germline values: CDR1 MDHEN, CDR2 SYDVKM. The junction had 8 bases not matched to a gene; V was cut back by 6 bases and J by 4 bases.

The rearrangement uses TRBV7-2 and TRBJ2-5; D call uncertain. Trimming cost V 5 bases and J 5 bases, with 9 bases left between them. CDR1 SGHTA and CDR2 FQGNSA come from the germline V gene. CDR3 length: 12 amino acids. Here the CDR3 DNA reads TGTGCCAGCAGCACCTACCTGGAGACCCAGTACTTC. The encoded protein is CASSTYLETQYF.

The chain has TRBV5-1 and TRBJ1-1; D is perhaps TRBD1 (6 bases). This CDR3 has 13 amino acids. Per the germline V gene, CDR1 is SGHRS and CDR2 is YFSETQ. Trimming pared 4 bases from V and 3 bases from J, leaving 10 bases between. The CDR3 here is CASSPRTDTEAFF. The CDR3 bases are TGCGCCAGCAGCCCGCGGACAGACACTGAAGCTTTCTTT.

The CDR3 nucleotides are TGTGCCAGCACCTCCGGGACAGGGGGCCACGAGCAGTACTTC. As protein: CASTSGTGGHEQYF. V is TRBV28 and J is TRBJ2-7; 12 nucleotides match TRBD1. The CDR3 spans 14 residues. The germline V gene has CDR1 MDHEN and CDR2 SYDVKM. Trimming cost V 7 bases and J 5 bases; bases outside gene matches: 6. Filled out from reference TRBV28 and TRBJ2-7, the complete variable domain reads DVKVTQSSRYLVKRTGEKVFLECVQDMDHENMFWYRQDPGLGLRLIYFSYDVKMKEKGDIPEGYSVSREKKERFSLILESASTNQTSMYLCASTSGTGGHEQYFGPGTRLTVT.

With respect to this clone: At one of its ends the junction is not consistent with the germline gene, which may arise from a read error. The V gene is TRBV28, the J gene TRBJ2-5; D possibly matches TRBD1 or TRBD2 (6 bases each). CDR1 is MDHEN and CDR2 is SYDVKM in the germline V gene. The CDR3 covers 13 residues. As DNA, the CDR3 is TGTGCCAGCAGATTATGGAGGGGGGAGACCCAGTACTTC. It codes for CASRLWRGETQYF.

This chain uses TRBV5-1 with TRBJ2-2, with D maybe TRBD1 (5 bases). Trimming cost V 3 bases and J 0 bases, with 9 bases left between them. CDR1 and CDR2 from the germline V gene are SGHRS and YFSETQ. The CDR3 has 15 amino acids. Here the CDR3 DNA reads TGCGCCAGCAGCTCTGACAGCCCGAACACCGGGGAGCTGTTTTTT. Translating it yields CASSSDSPNTGELFF.

The genes are TRBV9 and TRBJ2-1, with 9 positions matching TRBD2. V shed 0 bases, J shed 6 bases, and the junction held 4 bases outside the gene matches. The CDR3 spans 15 residues. The germline V gene has CDR1 SGDLS and CDR2 YYNGEE. The chain's CDR3 is CASSVELAGPNEQFF. DNA for the CDR3: TGTGCCAGCAGCGTAGAACTAGCGGGTCCCAATGAGCAGTTCTTC.

In this sample, this clone turned up once. V and J are TRBV18 and TRBJ2-1, with D tentatively TRBD2 (6 bases). Per germline, CDR1 KGHSH and CDR2 LQKENI. CDR3 length: 17 amino acids. Trimming pared 6 bases from V and 0 bases from J, leaving 18 bases between. The CDR3 spells CASSLLAEPSSYNEQFF. In DNA, the CDR3 is TGTGCCAGCTCCCTATTAGCGGAGCCCAGCTCCTACAATGAGCAGTTCTTC.

This clone occurred once. The V and J genes are TRBV29-1 and TRBJ1-2, with a tentative D call TRBD1 (5 bases). The CDR3 totals 13 residues. The germline CDR1 and CDR2 sequences are SQVTM and ANQGSEA. Trimming stripped 7 bases from V and 0 bases from J, with 12 bases between. The CDR3 DNA is TGCAGCGCGGGGGACGAAGCTAACTATGGCTACACCTTC. The encoded protein is CSAGDEANYGYTF. The entire variable domain, with the rest obtained from reference TRBV29-1 and TRBJ1-2, is as follows: SAVISQKPSRDICQRGTSLTIQCQVDSQVTMMFWYRQQPGQSLTLIATANQGSEATYESGFVIDKFPISRPNLTFSTLTVSNMSPEDSSIYLCSAGDEANYGYTFGSGTRLTVV.

This sequence joins TRBV5-6 and TRBJ2-1, with 12 bases lining up with TRBD2. The germline gives CDR1 SGHDT, CDR2 YYEEEE. The junction had 9 bases not matched to a gene; V was cut back by 5 bases and J by 6 bases. The CDR3 length is 16 residues. This CDR3 is CASSHIPSGGANEQFF. In DNA form, the CDR3 reads TGTGCCAGCAGTCACATACCTAGCGGGGGGGCCAATGAGCAGTTCTTC. The full variable domain, rest sourced from reference TRBV5-6 and TRBJ2-1, is DAGVTQSPTHLIKTRGQQVTLRCSPKSGHDTVSWYQQALGQGPQFIFQYYEEEERQRGNFPDRFSGHQFPNYSSELNVNALLLGDSALYLCASSHIPSGGANEQFFGPGTRLTVL.

This clone was picked up a small number of times. This chain connects TRBV2 to TRBJ2-7; D may be TRBD1 or TRBD2 (5 bases each). V gave up 7 bases and J gave up 2 bases, with 18 bases separating them. Germline V gives CDR1 SNHLY, CDR2 FYNNEI. The CDR3 has 15 amino acids. The CDR3 region is CASIGAARTTYEQYF. DNA for the CDR3: TGTGCCAGCATCGGGGCCGCTCGGACAACCTACGAGCAGTACTTC.

Only a few counts were recorded for this clone. The V and J genes are TRBV19 and TRBJ1-1, with D perhaps matching TRBD1 (6 bases). The CDR3 runs 15 residues. The germline gives CDR1 LNHDA, CDR2 SQIVND (reference sequence). Trimming took off 6 bases at V and 1 base at J, with 15 bases between the two ends. The CDR3 loop is CASRDYGTRNTEAFF. CDR3 nucleotides: TGTGCCAGTAGGGACTATGGGACACGGAACACTGAAGCTTTCTTT.

This sequence joins TRBV4-3 and TRBJ1-2, with D possibly matching TRBD1 (5 bases). Per germline, CDR1 LGHNA and CDR2 YSLEER. Trimming removed 0 bases at V and 4 bases at J, with 12 bases between. This CDR3 is built from 15 residues. The CDR3 here is CASSQDLGQTYGYTF. The CDR3 region has the DNA TGCGCCAGCAGCCAAGATTTGGGGCAGACCTATGGCTACACCTTC.

The genes are TRBV2 and TRBJ1-1; D remains ambiguous. Deletions cut 1 base from V and 4 bases from J, with 7 bases between. The length of the CDR3 is 13 residues. Germline V lookup: CDR1 SNHLY, CDR2 FYNNEI. CDR3 in amino acids: CASSEGGFTEAFF. The CDR3 DNA reads as TGTGCCAGCAGTGAAGGTGGATTCACTGAAGCTTTCTTT.

The CDR3 nucleotides read TGTGCCAGCAGTTTCGGGACAACCTACGAGCAGTACTTC. Its protein product is CASSFGTTYEQYF. J is TRBJ2-7 and V is TRBV6-6; the D gene is possibly TRBD1 (6 bases). Germline V CDR1 and CDR2: MNHNY, SVGAGI (reference sequence). This CDR3 has 13 residues. The V end was cut by 4 bases, the J end by 2 bases, with 9 bases between.

This chain joins TRBV5-4 and TRBJ2-3, with TRBD1 matching over 7 bases. CDR1 SGHNT and CDR2 YYREEE come from the germline V gene (reference sequence). V trimming: 6 bases; J trimming: 6 bases; junction bases outside the gene matches: 13. The CDR3 has 15 residues. Here the CDR3 reads CASTGQDSRGDTQYF. For the CDR3, the DNA is TGTGCCAGCACCGGACAGGACTCGAGAGGGGATACGCAGTATTTT.

The gene calls are TRBV7-9 and TRBJ1-4; weak D call: TRBD1 (5 bases). The CDR3 loop spans 15 amino acids. The V end lost 5 bases, the J end lost 10 bases, and 20 bases lay between the germline ends. Germline loops: CDR1 SEHNR, CDR2 FQNEAQ (reference sequence). CDR3 region: CASSGAGASNRKLFF. For the CDR3, the DNA is TGTGCCAGCAGCGGAGCCGGGGCATCGAACAGAAAACTGTTTTTT. The full variable domain, in which reference TRBV7-9 and TRBJ1-4 provide the parts outside the CDR3, is DTGVSQNPRHKITKRGQNVTFRCDPISEHNRLYWYRQTLGQGPEFLTYFQNEAQLEKSRLLSDRFSAERPKGSFSTLEIQRTEQGDSAMYLCASSGAGASNRKLFFGSGTQLSVL.

The J gene is TRBJ1-1, the V gene TRBV10-3, with a weak D call TRBD1 (5 bases). Trimming took off 3 bases at V and 5 bases at J, with 13 bases between the two ends. CDR1 is ENHRY and CDR2 is SYGVKD in the germline V gene. There are 14 residues in the CDR3. CDR3 sequence reads: CAISDRAGRTEAFF. CDR3 nucleotides: TGTGCCATCAGTGATAGGGCAGGGAGAACTGAAGCTTTCTTT.

In this sample, this clone turned up once. J is TRBJ1-5 and V is TRBV30; unclear D gene. This CDR3 region has 14 residues. Germline V gene lookup returns CDR1 GTSNPN and CDR2 SVGIG (reference sequence). Trimming pared 1 base from V and 7 bases from J, leaving 14 bases between. This chain's CDR3 is CAWSAGNGRQPQHF. The CDR3 DNA follows: TGTGCCTGGAGTGCCGGCAACGGGCGCCAGCCCCAGCATTTT.

This chain connects TRBV4-1 to TRBJ2-7; D is possibly TRBD2 (6 bases). The CDR3 contains 16 residues. V dropped 0 bases and J dropped 4 bases, with 16 bases sitting between them. Germline V gives CDR1 MGHRA, CDR2 YSYEKL. CDR3 sequence: CASSQEMRMGGYEQYF. In DNA form, the CDR3 reads TGCGCCAGCAGCCAAGAGATGAGGATGGGGGGTTACGAGCAGTACTTC.

This rearrangement joins TRBV5-1 to TRBJ1-6; D gene ambiguous. Germline values: CDR1 SGHRS, CDR2 YFSETQ. The CDR3 spans 16 residues. V lost 0 bases to trimming and J lost 4 bases, with 11 bases between them. The CDR3 sequence: CASSLGERGYNSPLHF. Here the CDR3 DNA reads TGCGCCAGCAGCTTGGGGGAGAGAGGATATAATTCACCCCTCCACTTT.